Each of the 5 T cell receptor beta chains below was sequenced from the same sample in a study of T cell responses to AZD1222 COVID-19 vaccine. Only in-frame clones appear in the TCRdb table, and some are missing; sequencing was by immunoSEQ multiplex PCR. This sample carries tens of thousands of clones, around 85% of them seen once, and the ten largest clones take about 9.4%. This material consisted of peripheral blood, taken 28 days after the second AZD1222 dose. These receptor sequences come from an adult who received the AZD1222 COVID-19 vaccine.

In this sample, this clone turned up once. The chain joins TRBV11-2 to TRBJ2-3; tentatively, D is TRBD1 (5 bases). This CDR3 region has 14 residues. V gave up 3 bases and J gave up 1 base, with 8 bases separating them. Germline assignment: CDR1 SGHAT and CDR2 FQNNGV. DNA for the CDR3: TGTGCCAGCAGCTTGGTAGGGGGCACAGATACGCAGTATTTT. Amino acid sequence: CASSLVGGTDTQYF.

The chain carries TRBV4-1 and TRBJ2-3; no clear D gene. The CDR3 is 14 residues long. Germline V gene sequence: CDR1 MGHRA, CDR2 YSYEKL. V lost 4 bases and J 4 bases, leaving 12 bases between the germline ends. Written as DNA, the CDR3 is TGCGCCAGCAGCCGCGTCCCCCCCCCAGATACGCAGTATTTT. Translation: CASSRVPPPDTQYF.

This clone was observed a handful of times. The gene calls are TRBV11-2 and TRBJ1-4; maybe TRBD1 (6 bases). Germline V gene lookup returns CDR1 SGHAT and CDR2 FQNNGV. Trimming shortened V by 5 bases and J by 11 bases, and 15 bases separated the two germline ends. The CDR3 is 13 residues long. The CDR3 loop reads CASSLNRDIKLFF. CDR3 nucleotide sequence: TGTGCCAGCAGCCTAAACCGGGACATTAAACTGTTTTTT. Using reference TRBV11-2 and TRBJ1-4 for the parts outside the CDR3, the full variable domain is EAGVAQSPRYKIIEKRQSVAFWCNPISGHATLYWYQQILGQGPKLLIQFQNNGVVDDSQLPKDRFSAERLKGVDSTLKIQPAKLEDSAVYLCASSLNRDIKLFFGSGTQLSVL.

The CDR3 DNA sequence: TGTGCCAGCAGTGCATCCGGGGGCAATGAGCAGTTCTTC. This translates into CASSASGGNEQFF. The J gene is TRBJ2-1, the V gene TRBV2; the D gene is possibly TRBD2 (6 bases). The CDR3 runs to 13 residues. V was trimmed by 4 bases and J by 6 bases, leaving 10 bases between them. Germline CDR1 SNHLY, CDR2 FYNNEI.

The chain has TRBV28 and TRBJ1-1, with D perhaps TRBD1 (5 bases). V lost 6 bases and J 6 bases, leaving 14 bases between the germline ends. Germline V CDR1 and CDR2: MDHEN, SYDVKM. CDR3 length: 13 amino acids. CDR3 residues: CASSSFAGSEAFF. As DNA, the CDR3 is TGTGCCAGCAGCTCCTTCGCAGGGTCTGAAGCTTTCTTT.